The source of this T cell receptor beta chain is a study of human T cells and chemical hapten exposure. Whole-study findings and limits: Compared with pre-sensitization or healthy control sets, expanded TCRs clustered more.

Time point: patch test 1, 2 weeks after DPC sensitization. As for treatment: therapeutic diphenylcyclopropenone sensitization with weekly scalp DPC. The library attached unique molecular identifiers to individual cDNA molecules. In the original workflow: Sequenced samples showed a median of roughly 99,000 TCRs each, with counts running from roughly 23,000 to 700,000. TCRdb analysed the RACE reads with MiXCR anew, one entry per CDR3 protein. None of the V and J calls come from the authors' own analysis; TCRdb made them. The sample shows 180,000 or so distinct CDR3 sequences, about 14% of them seen only once. This clonotype has only a few counts. What it recognizes is unknown. V was pared by 5 bases and J by 6 bases, with 10 bases between. Looked up from germline, CDR1 is SGHTA and CDR2 is FQGNSA. The CDR3 loop spans 13 amino acids.

The specimen was whole blood, collected in connection with sensitization to the hapten diphenylcyclopropenone (DPC). The chain links TRBV7-2 to TRBJ2-2; no definite D call. The receptor's source is a woman younger than 45 with alopecia areata. Some clones in this sample may be carry-over from other donors' samples. This chain's CDR3 is CASSPHVAGELFF. CDR3 bases: TGTGCCAGCAGCCCCCATGTGGCCGGGGAGCTGTTTTTT.